The clone carrying this T cell receptor beta chain was seen just once. These data are taken from a study of blood T cell repertoires in COVID-19. About the research overall: PBMCs, B-cell-depleted T cells, or T cells provided the cDNA or gDNA that made up the material.

Study members were between about 18 and 89 years old and lived in around 24 US regions. Clones were sequenced by immunoSEQ multiplex PCR, and TCRdb holds only the in-frame ones, with some missing. This sample has over 200,000 clones, with around nine tenths found just once. Trimming stripped 3 bases from V and 3 bases from J, with 5 bases between. The germline gives CDR1 MNHNS, CDR2 SASEGT. This CDR3 comprises 12 residues. The TCR originated in a woman in her twenties or thirties who had been exposed to COVID-19. This chain joins TRBV6-1 and TRBJ1-2; possible D gene TRBD1, 5 bases. Sequences were obtained from PBMCs or T cells enriched from blood (not recorded which). CDR3: CASSDRDYGYTF. The CDR3 DNA follows: TGTGCCAGCAGTGACAGGGACTATGGCTACACCTTC.